This TCR beta chain was documented in a study of cytomegalovirus exposure and HLA in healthy donors. General study points: According to an earlier analysis, most TCR beta V segments yielded productive rearrangements about 87% or about 30% of the time. Confirmation was obtained in vitro that a few CMV-associated chains are specific for CMV antigens.

The V segment lost 6 bases and the J segment 5 bases; nucleotides outside the gene matches: 3. Germline V CDR1 and CDR2: LNHDA, SQIVND (reference sequence). This CDR3 region has 13 residues. This PCR relied on a set of 60 Vbeta primers and 13 Jbeta primers. Per the study methods: It was a later analysis that counted approximately 81 million unique TCR beta chains, of which some 10 million were shared. Using immunoSEQ multiplex PCR, the repertoire was profiled, and TCRdb retains in-frame clones only, with some absent. V and J calls and clone size are copied from that table; D and trimming were computed from the DNA. The data hold roughly 99,000 clones, with about 80% observed a single time. Comment on this clone: No antigen is known for it.

This clonotype originated in a man aged 30 to 39 in good health and CMV-seronegative. The chain couples TRBV19 to TRBJ1-5, with TRBD1 matching over 8 bases. The sequencing sample was made of PBMCs. The DNA for the CDR3 is TGTGCCAGTAGCCAGACAGGGGATCAGCCCCAGCATTTT. Protein sequence: CASSQTGDQPQHF.